Here is one T cell receptor beta chain with its context. Its antigen is unidentified. This sample was included in a study of CD8 T cells in ankylosing spondylitis. Study results and caveats: Characteristic, it appeared, of ankylosing spondylitis blood was a TCR beta motif of several highly homologous variants.

TCRdb processed the 5' RACE reads anew with MiXCR; each CDR3 protein has one entry. The sample has roughly 280,000 distinct CDR3 sequences, around 20% seen once; the top ten hold about 8%. The CDR3 has 17 residues. Deletions cut 1 base from V and 3 bases from J, with 16 bases between. Germline V CDR1 and CDR2: MGHRA, YSYEKL. Sample: blood, either unsorted or a sorted T cell fraction (not recorded which). This clonotype originated in a male donor with ankylosing spondylitis or in good health (not recorded which). The V gene is TRBV4-1, the J gene TRBJ1-3; D ambiguous. Here the CDR3 DNA reads TGCGCCAGCAGCCAAGGTACGCTCGCAGGATTTGGAAACACCATATATTTT. As protein: CASSQGTLAGFGNTIYF.